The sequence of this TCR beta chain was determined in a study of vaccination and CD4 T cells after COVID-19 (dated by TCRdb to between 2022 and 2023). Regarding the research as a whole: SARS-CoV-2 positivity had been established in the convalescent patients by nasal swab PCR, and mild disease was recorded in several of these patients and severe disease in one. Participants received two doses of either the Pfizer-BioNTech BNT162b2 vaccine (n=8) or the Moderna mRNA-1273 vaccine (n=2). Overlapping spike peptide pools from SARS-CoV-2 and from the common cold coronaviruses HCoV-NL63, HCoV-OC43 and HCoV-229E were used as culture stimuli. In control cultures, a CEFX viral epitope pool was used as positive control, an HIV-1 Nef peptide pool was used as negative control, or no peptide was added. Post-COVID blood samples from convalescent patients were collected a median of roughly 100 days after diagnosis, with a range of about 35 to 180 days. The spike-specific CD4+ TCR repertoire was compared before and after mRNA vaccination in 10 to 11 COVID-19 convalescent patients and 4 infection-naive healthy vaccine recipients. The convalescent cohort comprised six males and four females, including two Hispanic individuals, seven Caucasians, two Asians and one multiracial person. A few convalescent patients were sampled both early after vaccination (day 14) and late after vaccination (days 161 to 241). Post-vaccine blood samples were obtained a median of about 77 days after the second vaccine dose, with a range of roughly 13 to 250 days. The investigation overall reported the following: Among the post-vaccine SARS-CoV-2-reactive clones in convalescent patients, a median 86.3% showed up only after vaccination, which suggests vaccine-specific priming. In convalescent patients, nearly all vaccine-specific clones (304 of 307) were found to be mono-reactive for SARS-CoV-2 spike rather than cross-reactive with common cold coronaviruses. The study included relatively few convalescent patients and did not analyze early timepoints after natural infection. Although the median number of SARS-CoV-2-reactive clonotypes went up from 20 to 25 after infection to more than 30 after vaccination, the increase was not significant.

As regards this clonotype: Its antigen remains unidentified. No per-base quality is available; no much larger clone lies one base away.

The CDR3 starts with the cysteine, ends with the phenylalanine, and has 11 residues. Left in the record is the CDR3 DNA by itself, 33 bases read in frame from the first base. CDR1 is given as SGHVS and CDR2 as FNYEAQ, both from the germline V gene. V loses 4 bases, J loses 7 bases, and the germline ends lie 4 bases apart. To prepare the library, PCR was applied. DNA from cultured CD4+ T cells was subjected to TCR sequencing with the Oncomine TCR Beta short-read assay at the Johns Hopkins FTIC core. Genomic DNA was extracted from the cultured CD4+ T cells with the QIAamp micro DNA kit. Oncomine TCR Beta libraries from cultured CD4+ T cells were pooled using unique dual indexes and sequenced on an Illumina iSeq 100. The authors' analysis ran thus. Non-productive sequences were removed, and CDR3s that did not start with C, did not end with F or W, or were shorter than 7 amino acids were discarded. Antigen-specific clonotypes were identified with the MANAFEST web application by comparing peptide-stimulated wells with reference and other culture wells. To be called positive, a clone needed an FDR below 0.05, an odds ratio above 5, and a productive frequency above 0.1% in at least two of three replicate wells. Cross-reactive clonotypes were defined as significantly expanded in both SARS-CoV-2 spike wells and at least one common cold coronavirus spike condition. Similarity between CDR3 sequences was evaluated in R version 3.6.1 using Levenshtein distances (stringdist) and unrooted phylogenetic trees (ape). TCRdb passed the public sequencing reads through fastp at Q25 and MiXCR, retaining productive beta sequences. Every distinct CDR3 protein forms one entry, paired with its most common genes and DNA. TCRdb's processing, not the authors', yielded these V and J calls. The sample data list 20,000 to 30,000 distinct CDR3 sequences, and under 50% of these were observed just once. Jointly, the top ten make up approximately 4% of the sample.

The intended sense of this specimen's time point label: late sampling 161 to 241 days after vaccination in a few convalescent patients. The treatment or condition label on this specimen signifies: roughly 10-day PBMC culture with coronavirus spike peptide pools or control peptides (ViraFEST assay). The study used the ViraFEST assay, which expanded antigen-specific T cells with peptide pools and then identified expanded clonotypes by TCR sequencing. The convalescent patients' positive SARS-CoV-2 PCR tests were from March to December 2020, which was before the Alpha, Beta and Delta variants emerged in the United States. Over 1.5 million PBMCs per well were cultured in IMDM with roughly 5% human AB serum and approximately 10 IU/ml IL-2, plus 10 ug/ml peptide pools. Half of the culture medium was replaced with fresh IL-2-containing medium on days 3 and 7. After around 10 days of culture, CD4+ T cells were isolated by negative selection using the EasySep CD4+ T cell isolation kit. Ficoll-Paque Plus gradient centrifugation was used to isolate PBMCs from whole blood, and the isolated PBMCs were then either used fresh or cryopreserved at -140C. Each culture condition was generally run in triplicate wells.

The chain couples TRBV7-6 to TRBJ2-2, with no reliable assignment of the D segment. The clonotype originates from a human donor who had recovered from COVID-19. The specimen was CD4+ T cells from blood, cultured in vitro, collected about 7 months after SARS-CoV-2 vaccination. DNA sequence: TGTGCCAGCAGCTCATACGGGGAGCTGTTTTTT. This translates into CASSSYGELFF.